A selection of T cell receptor beta chains follows, all from one sample in a study of shared clonotypes between healthy human individuals. This table comes from immunoSEQ multiplex PCR, and its TCRdb copy is limited to in-frame clones, with some not included. The profile shows hundreds of thousands of clones, under 80% of them singletons. Sequencing input: memory CD4+ T cells sorted from blood. The receptors originated from a woman aged 30 to 39 in good health. Each CDR3 is given with its conserved first and last residue. The D gene is left open where the match is weak. Where a row states a size, it is once, few, many or the class of an expanded clone; other rows omit it.

>TRBJ2-2|once|TRBD1|15|TRBV27
TGTGCCAGCAGTAAACAGGGGGCTAGACCCGGGGAGCTGTTTTTT
CASSKQGARPGELFF
>TRBJ2-1|-|TRBD2|15|TRBV30
TGTGCCTGGAGTGTACTAGCGGGAGTTCCAAATGAGCAGTTCTTC
CAWSVLAGVPNEQFF
>TRBJ2-5|once|-|15|TRBV21-1
TGTGCCAGCAGCAAAGTAGAGCAGGGGGGGGAGACCCAGTACTTC
CASSKVEQGGETQYF
>TRBJ2-3|-|-|15|TRBV5-4
TGTGCCAGCAGCTTGGGACTGGCCGAGCAAGATACGCAGTATTTT
CASSLGLAEQDTQYF
>TRBJ2-4|once|TRBD1|16|TRBV2
TGTGCCAGCAGTGAAGGGCGACAGGGGGCACGAAACATTCAGTACTTC
CASSEGRQGARNIQYF
>TRBJ2-2|-|-|13|TRBV6-1
TGTGCCAGCAAGGCAGGGGTCACCGGGGAGCTGTTTTTT
CASKAGVTGELFF
>TRBJ2-7|once|TRBD1|13|TRBV10-3
TGTGCCATCCGACAGGGTGTTGTCGACGAGCAGTACTTC
CAIRQGVVDEQYF
>TRBJ1-1|-|-|13|TRBV29-1
TGCAGCGTCCTAACTGGGTTGAACACTGAAGCTTTCTTT
CSVLTGLNTEAFF
>TRBJ2-7|few|-|11|TRBV6-1
TGTGCCGTCCAAAGATCCTACGAGCAGTACTTC
CAVQRSYEQYF
>TRBJ2-7|-|TRBD1|13|TRBV7-2
TGTGCCAGCAGCCATGGACAGGGCTACGAGCAGTACTTC
CASSHGQGYEQYF
>TRBJ2-2|many|TRBD1|14|TRBV28
TGTGCCAGCAGCCCGACAGGGCTCACCGGGGAGCTGTTTTTT
CASSPTGLTGELFF
>TRBJ1-2|-|-|15|TRBV7-3
TGTGCCAGCAGCTTAGCAGGGATCCTTATCTATGGCTACACCTTC
CASSLAGILIYGYTF
>TRBJ1-5|-|-|16|TRBV30
TGTGCCTGGAGTGGAGCCTCAGGGGATTTGGGCCAGCCCCAGCATTTT
CAWSGASGDLGQPQHF
>TRBJ1-2|few|-|16|TRBV2
TGTGCCAGCAATATTGGTGGGGCTGATGGGTACTATGGCTACACCTTC
CASNIGGADGYYGYTF
>TRBJ1-5|few|-|15|TRBV6-1
TGTGCCAGCTTCATCAGGGGTGGGAGCAATCAGCCCCAGCATTTT
CASFIRGGSNQPQHF
>TRBJ2-1|-|-|16|TRBV29-1
TGCAGCGTTGAAGATTTGGGCAGGGATGGAAAGGATGAGCAGTTCTTC
CSVEDLGRDGKDEQFF
>TRBJ2-3|few|TRBD1|14|TRBV28
TGTGCCTCCTGGGCGGGACAGGGAACAGATACGCAGTATTTT
CASWAGQGTDTQYF
>TRBJ1-1|few|-|14|TRBV27
TGTGCCAGCAGTTATAGAAGGGAGGCCACTGAAGCTTTCTTT
CASSYRREATEAFF
>TRBJ2-7|-|TRBD2|16|TRBV4-1
TGCGCCAGCAGCCTAGACCTAGCGGAAAGCTCCTACGAGCAGTACTTC
CASSLDLAESSYEQYF
>TRBJ2-1|-|-|11|TRBV5-5
TGTGCCAGCAGTTCGGTGAGTGAGCAGTTCTTC
CASSSVSEQFF
>TRBJ1-3|few|-|15|TRBV2
TGTGCCAGCAAAGCGGAAGCCTCCTCTGGAAACACCATATATTTT
CASKAEASSGNTIYF
>TRBJ2-5|-|-|13|TRBV25-1
TGTGCCAGCAGTGAATCCCCCTGGGAGACCCAGTACTTC
CASSESPWETQYF
>TRBJ2-2|-|-|14|TRBV2
TGTGCCAGCACCTCAGGGCTGGCGGACGGGGAGCTGTTTTTT
CASTSGLADGELFF
>TRBJ1-5|-|-|15|TRBV6-6
TGTGCCAGCAGTTTTACGTCGGGGAGCAATCAGCCCCAGCATTTT
CASSFTSGSNQPQHF
>TRBJ1-2|-|TRBD1|13|TRBV6-5
TGTGCCAGCAGGCGGGGACAGGGAGAGGACTACACCTTC
CASRRGQGEDYTF
>TRBJ1-1|-|-|13|TRBV5-1
TGCGCCAGCAGTTCGCAGGGGAGCACTGAAGCTTTCTTT
CASSSQGSTEAFF
>TRBJ1-1|-|-|14|TRBV19
TGTGCCAGTAAGGGGACTCTGAGCGGCACTGAAGCTTTCTTT
CASKGTLSGTEAFF
>TRBJ2-2|-|TRBD1|16|TRBV29-1
TGCAGCGTTGAAGTATACCCCAGGGGGCCAACCGGGGAGCTGTTTTTT
CSVEVYPRGPTGELFF
>TRBJ2-7|-|-|13|TRBV7-7
TGTGCCAGCAGCTTACGTCTGAACTACGAGCAGTACTTC
CASSLRLNYEQYF
>TRBJ1-1|-|TRBD1|13|TRBV5-1
TGCGCCAGCAGCTTGGGAGACAGGGCCGGGGCTTTCTTT
CASSLGDRAGAFF
>TRBJ2-1|-|-|15|TRBV15
TGTGCCACCAGCAGAAGTTTCCCCGAATACAATGAGCAGTTCTTC
CATSRSFPEYNEQFF
>TRBJ1-4|-|-|15|TRBV18
TGTGCCAGCTCACCCCTCATGGGGGCCGGCGAAAAACTGTTTTTT
CASSPLMGAGEKLFF